The 22 T cell receptor beta chains below come from one sample, sequenced in a study of blood T cell repertoires in COVID-19. Sequencing used immunoSEQ multiplex PCR; TCRdb keeps in-frame clones, though not all of them. The sample records 100,000 to 120,000 clones, about 90% being singletons. The material sequenced was peripheral blood. The receptors come from a human donor in a cohort sampled during active COVID-19.

The CDR3 here is CASSLGASGGETQYF. The CDR3 DNA reads TGTGCCAGCAGCTTAGGAGCTAGCGGGGGCGAGACCCAGTACTTC. This chain joins TRBV11-3 and TRBJ2-5; 10 bases align to TRBD2. V shed 1 base and J 5 bases; nucleotides not matched to a gene: 4. The CDR3 runs to 15 residues. Germline CDR1 and CDR2: SGHNT and YENEEA.

The chain employs TRBV3-1 (or the pseudogene TRBV3-2) and TRBJ1-6; D is possibly TRBD1 (6 bases). CDR3 length: 16 residues. In germline, CDR1 is LGHDT, CDR2 YNNKEL (reference sequence). V lost 0 bases and J lost 4, with 10 bases in between. The CDR3 DNA reads TGTGCCAGCAGCCAAGACAGGGGCGGTTATAATTCACCCCTCCACTTT. This gives the protein CASSQDRGGYNSPLHF.

The chain joins TRBV4-2 to TRBJ2-2; D gene uncertain. V was shortened by 4 bases and J by 6 bases, with 6 bases between the two germline ends. From germline, CDR1 is LGHNA and CDR2 YNFKEQ. The CDR3 runs 12 residues. The CDR3 reads CASSLRPGELFF. The CDR3 DNA is TGTGCCAGCAGCCTCAGGCCCGGGGAGCTGTTTTTT.

The chain couples TRBV4-1 to TRBJ2-2; D is unresolved. Trimming cost V 4 bases and J 0 bases, with 9 bases left between them. Germline CDR1 and CDR2: MGHRA and YSYEKL. CDR3 size: 15 residues. Written as DNA, the CDR3 is TGCGCCAGCAGCCCAAGCCAGGCGAACACCGGGGAGCTGTTTTTT. Translating it yields CASSPSQANTGELFF.

This chain joins TRBV27 and TRBJ1-5, with 8 nucleotides matching TRBD1. J gave up 5 bases and V 5 bases, and 11 bases lay outside the gene matches. The CDR3 has 16 residues. Germline V gives CDR1 MNHEY, CDR2 SMNVEV (reference sequence). The CDR3 nucleotides are TGTGCCAGCAGTCCCACCGGACAGGGCCCCCATCAGCCCCAGCATTTT. Translating gives CASSPTGQGPHQPQHF.

This chain uses TRBV11-2 with TRBJ2-7; tentatively, D is TRBD2 (6 bases). V lost 3 bases and J lost 4, with 16 bases in between. The CDR3 contains 15 residues. Germline V lookup: CDR1 SGHAT, CDR2 FQNNGV. CDR3 bases: TGTGCCAGCAGCTTGGAGCCTCGCGGGGATTACGAGCAGTACTTC. Translation gives CASSLEPRGDYEQYF.

The chain carries TRBV19 and TRBJ2-6; D is undetermined. The CDR3 length is 16 residues. The V gene's germline CDR1 is LNHDA and CDR2 SQIVND (reference sequence). V lost 4 bases and J lost 4, with 14 bases in between. The CDR3 DNA is TGTGCCAGTAGTACCCTGACAAACCCCGGGGCCAACGTCCTGACTTTC. Translation gives CASSTLTNPGANVLTF.

This clone appeared once. V and J are TRBV12-3 or TRBV12-4 and TRBJ2-7; D gene ambiguous. V was cut by 1 base and J by 6 bases, with 10 bases left in between. The CDR3 covers 13 residues. The CDR3 DNA reads TGTGCCAGCAGTTTAGGAGTAGTCCCCGAGCAGTACTTC. Residues: CASSLGVVPEQYF.

In this sample, this clone turned up many times. This chain connects TRBV5-6 to TRBJ2-2; D is unclear. V lost 0 bases to trimming and J lost 7 bases, with 4 bases between them. The CDR3 has 12 residues. From germline, CDR1 is SGHDT and CDR2 YYEEEE. The CDR3 bases are TGTGCCAGCAGCTTGGGTAGCGGGGAGCTGTTTTTT. Protein: CASSLGSGELFF. Together with reference TRBV5-6 and TRBJ2-2, the CDR3 gives the full variable domain: DAGVTQSPTHLIKTRGQQVTLRCSPKSGHDTVSWYQQALGQGPQFIFQYYEEEERQRGNFPDRFSGHQFPNYSSELNVNALLLGDSALYLCASSLGSGELFFGEGSRLTVL.

V usage is TRBV9 and J usage is TRBJ2-1; D may be TRBD2 (6 bases). This CDR3 spans 18 amino acids. V lost 1 base and J lost 7, with 24 bases in between. Germline V gene lookup returns CDR1 SGDLS and CDR2 YYNGEE. This CDR3 is CASSVSFGGKDPWNEQFF. The CDR3 DNA is TGTGCCAGCAGCGTATCCTTCGGCGGGAAGGACCCGTGGAATGAGCAGTTCTTC.

CDR3 loop: CAWARGGNYGYTF. CDR3 coding DNA: TGTGCCTGGGCCCGAGGAGGAAACTATGGCTACACCTTC. The rearrangement uses TRBV30 and TRBJ1-2; D unresolved. The V end was cut by 5 bases, the J end by 2 bases, with 12 bases between. Germline assignment: CDR1 GTSNPN and CDR2 SVGIG (reference sequence). The CDR3 has 13 residues.

The V gene is TRBV28, the J gene TRBJ1-6; maybe TRBD1 (6 bases). The CDR3 extends over 17 amino acids. CDR1 is MDHEN and CDR2 is SYDVKM in the germline V gene. The V and J ends lost 4 bases and 0 bases respectively, with 13 bases between them. CDR3 in amino acids: CASSSYTGSSYNSPLHF. In nucleotides, the CDR3 is TGTGCCAGCAGTTCGTATACAGGGAGCTCCTATAATTCACCCCTCCACTTT. Combining the CDR3 with reference TRBV28 and TRBJ1-6 gives the whole variable domain DVKVTQSSRYLVKRTGEKVFLECVQDMDHENMFWYRQDPGLGLRLIYFSYDVKMKEKGDIPEGYSVSREKKERFSLILESASTNQTSMYLCASSSYTGSSYNSPLHFGNGTRLTVT.

The chain uses TRBV11-2 and TRBJ2-3; 9 nucleotides line up with TRBD2. The germline CDR1 and CDR2 sequences are SGHAT and FQNNGV. The CDR3 totals 16 residues. The V and J ends lost 4 bases and 0 bases, in that order; junction bases with no gene match: 5. This chain's CDR3 is CASSSPLAGSTDTQYF. Written as DNA, the CDR3 is TGTGCCAGCAGCTCCCCCCTAGCGGGGAGCACAGATACGCAGTATTTT.

This chain connects TRBV3-1 (or the pseudogene TRBV3-2) to TRBJ2-3; D perhaps matches TRBD2 (6 bases). Germline CDR1 reads LGHDT; CDR2 reads YNNKEL (reference sequence). The CDR3 runs to 14 residues. V lost 4 bases and J 4 bases, leaving 12 bases between the germline ends. The CDR3 DNA sequence: TGTGCCAGCAGCCGGGCTAGCGAAGCAGATACGCAGTATTTT. Translating it yields CASSRASEADTQYF.

The chain recombines TRBV19 with TRBJ1-2, with D maybe TRBD1 (5 bases). The germline V gene encodes CDR1 LNHDA and CDR2 SQIVND (reference sequence). The V gene lost 10 bases and the J gene lost 13 bases, with 19 bases spanning the gap. This CDR3 comprises 11 residues. CDR3: CATGQGNTRTF. CDR3 DNA: TGTGCCACTGGGCAGGGTAATACTCGCACCTTC.

The chain employs TRBV6-2 or TRBV6-3 and TRBJ2-1; D is unresolved. Germline V gene sequence: CDR1 MNHEY, CDR2 SVGEGT. Between the trimmed V and J ends, which lost 5 bases and 3 bases, there was a span of 11 bases. CDR3 size: 14 residues. As DNA, the CDR3 is TGTGCCAGCAGTGGAATCGACAACTACAATGAGCAGTTCTTC. It yields the protein CASSGIDNYNEQFF.

CDR3 region: CASSSSGSSYNEQFF. CDR3 coding DNA: TGCGCCAGCAGCTCTAGCGGGAGCTCCTACAATGAGCAGTTCTTC. V and J are TRBV5-1 and TRBJ2-1, with 10 bases that match TRBD2. CDR1 and CDR2 from the germline V gene are SGHRS and YFSETQ. The CDR3 extends over 15 amino acids. The ends lost 3 bases at V and 0 bases at J; junction bases unmatched: 0. Full variable domain (remainder filled in from reference TRBV5-1 and TRBJ2-1): KAGVTQTPRYLIKTRGQQVTLSCSPISGHRSVSWYQQTPGQGLQFLFEYFSETQRNKGNFPGRFSGRQFSNSRSEMNVSTLELGDSALYLCASSSSGSSYNEQFFGPGTRLTVL.

The table lists this clone with a count of one. This rearrangement joins TRBV4-1 to TRBJ2-2; 9 bases fit TRBD1. The CDR3 is 14 residues long. Germline V gene data show CDR1 as MGHRA and CDR2 as YSYEKL. Losses at the gene ends were 3 bases for V and 4 bases for J; bases not matched to a gene: 0. This CDR3 is CASSQTGGTGELFF. Written as DNA, the CDR3 is TGCGCCAGCAGCCAGACAGGGGGCACCGGGGAGCTGTTTTTT.

The chain couples TRBV21-1 to TRBJ2-4; the D call of TRBD1 is as the table states it, not checked on the DNA. TRBV21-1 is annotated as a pseudogene. This CDR3 contains 15 residues. CDR3 protein: CASSIDRLAKNIQYF. The CDR3 DNA follows: TGTGCCAGCAGCATAGACAGATTAGCCAAAAACATTCAGTACTTC.

V and J are TRBV9 and TRBJ2-1; a possible D gene is TRBD2 (6 bases). Trimming cost V 3 bases and J 7 bases, with 8 bases left between them. This CDR3 is 12 amino acids long. In germline, CDR1 is SGDLS, CDR2 YYNGEE. The CDR3, as DNA: TGTGCCAGCAGCGGGGACTGGAATGAGCAGTTCTTC. Residues: CASSGDWNEQFF.

This chain joins TRBV5-1 and TRBJ2-7; 8 positions match TRBD2. The ends lost 2 bases at V and 0 bases at J; junction bases unmatched: 4. CDR3 length equals 15 residues. Germline V gene sequence: CDR1 SGHRS, CDR2 YFSETQ. CDR3 loop: CASSFQRGSSYEQYF. The CDR3 bases are TGCGCCAGCAGCTTCCAGCGGGGGAGCTCCTACGAGCAGTACTTC.

V usage is TRBV3-1 (or the pseudogene TRBV3-2) and J usage is TRBJ1-5, with D hard to call. Per germline, CDR1 LGHDT and CDR2 YNNKEL (reference sequence). Trimming removed 2 bases from V and 6 bases from J, with 11 bases in between. The CDR3 length is 14 residues. CDR3 DNA sequence: TGTGCCAGCAGCCAACGGGGAGGCAGTCAGCCCCAGCATTTT. Its protein is CASSQRGGSQPQHF.